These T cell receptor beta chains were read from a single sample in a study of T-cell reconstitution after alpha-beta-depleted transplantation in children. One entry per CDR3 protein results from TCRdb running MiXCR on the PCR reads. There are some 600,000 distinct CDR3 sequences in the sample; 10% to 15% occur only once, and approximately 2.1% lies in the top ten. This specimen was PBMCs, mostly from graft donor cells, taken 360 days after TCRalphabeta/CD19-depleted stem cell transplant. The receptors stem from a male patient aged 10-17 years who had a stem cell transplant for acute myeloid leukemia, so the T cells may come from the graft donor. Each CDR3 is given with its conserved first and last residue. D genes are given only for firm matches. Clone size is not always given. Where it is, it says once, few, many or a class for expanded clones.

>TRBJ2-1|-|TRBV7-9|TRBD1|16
TGTGCCAGCAGCTCCTACAGGGGACGATTTTTTAATGAGCAGTTCTTC
CASSSYRGRFFNEQFF
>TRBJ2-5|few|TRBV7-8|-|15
TGTGCCAGCAGCTTGGGTGGATTTAACGAGGAGACCCAGCACTTC
CASSLGGFNEETQHF
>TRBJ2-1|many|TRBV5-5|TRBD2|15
TGTGCCAGCAGTCGGACTAGCGGGGCATACAATGAGCAGTTCTTC
CASSRTSGAYNEQFF
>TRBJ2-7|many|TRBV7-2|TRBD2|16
TGTGCCAGCAGCTTAGGACTAGCGGGAGCCGGCTACGAGCAGTACTTC
CASSLGLAGAGYEQYF
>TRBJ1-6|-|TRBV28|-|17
TGTGCCAGCAACCGAGGGGGGCTGCGCTCCTATAATTCACCCCTCCACTTT
CASNRGGLRSYNSPLHF
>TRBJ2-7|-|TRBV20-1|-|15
TGCAGTGCTCACTCCGGGACAAATCCAACCTACGAGCAGTACTTC
CSAHSGTNPTYEQYF
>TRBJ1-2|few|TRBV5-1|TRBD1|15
TGCGCCAGCAGCTTACTACCGGGACAGGGTGATGGCTACACCTTC
CASSLLPGQGDGYTF
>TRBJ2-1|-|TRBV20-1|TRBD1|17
TGCAGTGCTAGCTTTGAGGAGGGGACAGGGCTCTACAATGAGCAGTTCTTC
CSASFEEGTGLYNEQFF
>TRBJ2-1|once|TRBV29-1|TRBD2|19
TGCAGCGTTGAGGCTCTCGGGGGGAAGCGCGGGAGCTCCTACAATGAGCAGTTCTTC
CSVEALGGKRGSSYNEQFF
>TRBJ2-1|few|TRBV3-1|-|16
TGTGCCAGCAGCCCCCGCGAGAAGGAGGGGTACAATGAGCAGTTCTTC
CASSPREKEGYNEQFF
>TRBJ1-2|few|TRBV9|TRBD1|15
TGTGCCAGCAGCCCGGGACAGGATCTTAACTATGGCTACACCTTC
CASSPGQDLNYGYTF
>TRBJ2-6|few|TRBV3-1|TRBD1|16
TGTGCCAGCAGCCAAGCAGGGGGCGCGGGGGCCAACGTCCTGACTTTC
CASSQAGGAGANVLTF
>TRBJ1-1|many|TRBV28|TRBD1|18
TGTGCCAGCAGTGGTATGCACTGGGGACAGCTCATGAACACTGAAGCTTTCTTT
CASSGMHWGQLMNTEAFF
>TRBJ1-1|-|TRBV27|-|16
TGTGCCAGCAGCCCACCAGAAAGGATAGGGCACACTGAAGCTTTCTTT
CASSPPERIGHTEAFF
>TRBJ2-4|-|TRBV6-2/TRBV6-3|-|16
TGTGCCAGCAGTTACTCGATTGGCCTGATCGGGGACATTCAGTACTTC
CASSYSIGLIGDIQYF
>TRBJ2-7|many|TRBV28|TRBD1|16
TGTGCCAGCAGTTACTTCCGAGGACAGGGTCCTGACGAGCAGTACTTC
CASSYFRGQGPDEQYF
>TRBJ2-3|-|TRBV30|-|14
TGTGCCTGGAGTTTACAGGGAAGCACAGATACGCAGTATTTT
CAWSLQGSTDTQYF
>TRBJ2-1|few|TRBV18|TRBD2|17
TGTGCCAGCTCACCGGAGGGCGGGAGTTATCCCTTGAATGAGCAGTTCTTC
CASSPEGGSYPLNEQFF
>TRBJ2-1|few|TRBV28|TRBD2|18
TGTGCCAGCAGTTTCCCCACTAGCGGGAGGGCCGGATACAATGAGCAGTTCTTC
CASSFPTSGRAGYNEQFF
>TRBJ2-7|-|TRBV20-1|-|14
TGCAGTGCCTTCCAGGACCCAATCTCCTACGAGCAGTACTTC
CSAFQDPISYEQYF
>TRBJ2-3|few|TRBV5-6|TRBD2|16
TGTGCCAGCAGCTTGAGGGTTCAAAGCGGGAAGGTTCCGGAGTATTTT
CASSLRVQSGKVPEYF
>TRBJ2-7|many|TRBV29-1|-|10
TGCAGCGTAACAGGGAGCGAGCAGTACTTC
CSVTGSEQYF